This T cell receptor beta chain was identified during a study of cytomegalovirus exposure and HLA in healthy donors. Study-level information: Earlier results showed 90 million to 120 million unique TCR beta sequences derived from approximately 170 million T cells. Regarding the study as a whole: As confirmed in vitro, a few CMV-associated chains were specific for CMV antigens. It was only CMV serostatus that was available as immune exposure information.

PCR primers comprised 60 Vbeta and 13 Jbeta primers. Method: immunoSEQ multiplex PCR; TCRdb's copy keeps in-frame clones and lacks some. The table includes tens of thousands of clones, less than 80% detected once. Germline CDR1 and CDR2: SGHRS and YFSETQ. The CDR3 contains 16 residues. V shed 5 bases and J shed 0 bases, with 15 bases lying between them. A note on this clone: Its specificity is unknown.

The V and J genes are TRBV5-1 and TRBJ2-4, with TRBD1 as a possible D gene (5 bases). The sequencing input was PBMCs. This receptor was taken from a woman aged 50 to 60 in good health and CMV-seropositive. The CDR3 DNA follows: TGCGCCAGCAGGGGTCGCAGGGTTTTAGCCAAAAACATTCAGTACTTC. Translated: CASRGRRVLAKNIQYF.